This record looks at one TCR gamma chain sequence and its context. Its target is unknown. Thymocytes were sorted as CD3+ TCRVdelta1+ TCRVdelta2- after alphabeta T cell depletion. Extracted RNA was reverse transcribed into cDNA. The CDR3 regions were amplified by multiplex PCR from V-gene primers to a constant-region primer. TCRdb reanalysed the multiplex PCR reads via CATT. Of tens of thousands of gamma-chain clones detected, roughly an eighth appear once; the ten largest clones hold roughly 2%. These data belong to a study of Vδ1+ human thymocytes. Study results and caveats: Thymic delta-chain repertoires held approximately 19% Vdelta2 sequences and few Vdelta3, despite high sort purity. TRG sequences recurred across donors, whereas TRD sequences stayed essentially private. The authors advised highly purified populations and single-cell validation. Highly polyclonal TRG and TRD repertoires with Gaussian CDR3 length distributions appeared in thymus.

Germline V gene lookup returns CDR1 EGSTGY and CDR2 YDSYTSSV. V lost 2 bases, J lost 6 bases, and 4 bases stayed unmatched. The CDR3 length is 12 residues. Sequencing was carried out using Vdelta1+ gamma-delta thymocytes from the thymus. As for subset: FACS-sorted CD3+ TCRalphabeta- TCRVdelta1+ TCRVdelta2- thymocytes. The clonotype originates from a child under two years old who had congenital heart surgery. This rearrangement joins TRGV4 to TRGJ1 or TRGJ2. CDR3 sequence: CATWDVRYKKLF. CDR3 DNA: TGTGCCACCTGGGATGTTCGTTATAAGAAACTCTTT.